This TCR beta chain was obtained from a study of blood T cell repertoires in COVID-19. For the study at large: Both acute and convalescent COVID-19 samples were obtained from the United States, Italy and Spain. Sources were T cells, B-cell-depleted T cells, or PBMCs; the material itself was cDNA or gDNA.

The V and J ends lost 4 bases and 4 bases, in that order; junction bases with no gene match: 9. This CDR3 has 17 residues. Germline CDR1 and CDR2: LGHDT and YNNKEL (reference sequence). During active infection, Seattle patients enrolled and were then monitored through disease. In the original processing: Estimation of nucleated cell counts was performed using reference gene primer amplification. The data were produced by immunoSEQ multiplex PCR, yet TCRdb's version contains in-frame clones alone and is incomplete. D and trimming were read from the DNA, whereas the V and J calls and clone size are those reported in that table. The sample lists about 420,000 clones, around 90% occurring once.

This TCR was recovered from a man between 18 and 35 years old with COVID-19, enrolled during active disease. The source material was peripheral blood. The chain links TRBV3-1 (or the pseudogene TRBV3-2) to TRBJ2-1; 11 nucleotides agree with TRBD2. DNA of the CDR3: TGTGCCAGCAGCCCACATCTAGCGGGGGGTGGATACAATGAGCAGTTCTTC. Translating it yields CASSPHLAGGGYNEQFF.